Here is one T cell receptor (beta chain) with its context. The antigen remains unidentified. The data are from a study of T cells in Graves' hyperthyroidism and ophthalmopathy. RNA transcripts yielded amplified TCR beta CDR3 regions. TCR CDR3 underwent first-round RT-PCR with the HTBI primer set. TCRdb analysed the multiplex PCR reads with MiXCR anew, one entry per CDR3 protein. The table includes hundreds of thousands of distinct CDR3 sequences, around 15% detected once. Notes on the study in general: Most expanded thyroid clonotypes above 0.001 recurred in blood.

The CDR3 is 12 amino acids. The germline gives CDR1 SQVTM, CDR2 ANQGSEA. V dropped 7 bases and J dropped 11; count of bases not matched to a gene: 12. This receptor was obtained from a woman younger than 30 with Graves' hyperthyroidism. V is TRBV29-1 and J is TRBJ2-7; 9 nucleotides line up with TRBD1. Sample: blood. The CDR3 loop reads CSATGGLGEEYF. CDR3 DNA: TGCAGCGCCACAGGGGGCTTGGGTGAGGAGTACTTC.